This is a list of T cell receptor beta chains from one sample in a study of regulatory T cells in long-lasting Graves disease. In TCRdb, the multiplex PCR reads were re-called with MiXCR into one record per CDR3 protein. The sample yields approximately 400,000 distinct CDR3 sequences, 20% to 30% seen once. This specimen consisted of peripheral blood mononuclear cells (PBMCs), obtained when the disease was refractory, from a patient treated with antithyroid drugs. The receptors were gathered from a female donor with Graves disease. CDR3s include the opening cysteine and the closing phenylalanine or tryptophan. A D gene is named only where the DNA matches it firmly. Expanded clones get a size class; other rows say once, few or many, or leave the size out.

d_gene: TRBD2; v_gene: TRBV7-2; j_gene: TRBJ2-3; abundance: -; CDR3nt: TGTGCCAGCAGCTCCCAGACTAGCGGGAGAGTCACAGATACGCAGTATTTT; CDR3aa: CASSSQTSGRVTDTQYF
d_gene: TRBD2; v_gene: TRBV2; j_gene: TRBJ2-1; abundance: many; CDR3nt: TGTGCCAGCAGAGGGACTAGCGGGGGCGATGAGCAGTTCTTC; CDR3aa: CASRGTSGGDEQFF
d_gene: -; v_gene: TRBV2; j_gene: TRBJ1-2; abundance: few; CDR3nt: TGTGCCAGCAGCCCCCCCCAAAAATTAGGCTACACCTTC; CDR3aa: CASSPPQKLGYTF
d_gene: TRBD1; v_gene: TRBV19; j_gene: TRBJ1-2; abundance: -; CDR3nt: TGTGCCAGTAGCTCGGGAACAGGGGGCGCGGGTAACTATGGCTACACCTTC; CDR3aa: CASSSGTGGAGNYGYTF
d_gene: TRBD1; v_gene: TRBV29-1; j_gene: TRBJ1-1; abundance: few; CDR3nt: TGCAGCGTTCCCGGGACAGGGATAATGAACACTGAAGCTTTCTTT; CDR3aa: CSVPGTGIMNTEAFF
d_gene: -; v_gene: TRBV7-9; j_gene: TRBJ2-7; abundance: few; CDR3nt: TGTGCCAGCAGCTTTGCGGGAACCTACGAGCAGTACTTC; CDR3aa: CASSFAGTYEQYF
d_gene: -; v_gene: TRBV18; j_gene: TRBJ1-1; abundance: -; CDR3nt: TGTGCCAGCTCACCAGGGACACCCGGTCAGGTTCGGCCTGAAGCTTTCTTT; CDR3aa: CASSPGTPGQVRPEAFF
d_gene: TRBD1; v_gene: TRBV2; j_gene: TRBJ1-3; abundance: many; CDR3nt: TGTGCCAGCAGGAACAGGGGGCGAGACACCATATATTTT; CDR3aa: CASRNRGRDTIYF
d_gene: -; v_gene: TRBV5-5; j_gene: TRBJ2-5; abundance: -; CDR3nt: TGTGCCAGCAGCTTTAGTTACGCAGAGACCCAGTACTTC; CDR3aa: CASSFSYAETQYF
d_gene: -; v_gene: TRBV6-1; j_gene: TRBJ1-2; abundance: few; CDR3nt: TGTGCCACAAAACCGGGTTCGGATGGCTACACCTTC; CDR3aa: CATKPGSDGYTF
d_gene: TRBD2; v_gene: TRBV29-1; j_gene: TRBJ2-3; abundance: -; CDR3nt: TGCAGCGTTGACCGGGGCGGGAGAAGAACAGATACGCAGTATTTT; CDR3aa: CSVDRGGRRTDTQYF
d_gene: TRBD1; v_gene: TRBV10-3; j_gene: TRBJ2-7; abundance: -; CDR3nt: TGTGCCATCAGTGGGGCAGGGGGCGAGCAGTACTTC; CDR3aa: CAISGAGGEQYF
d_gene: -; v_gene: TRBV12-3/TRBV12-4; j_gene: TRBJ2-7; abundance: -; CDR3nt: TGTGCCTGCAGTTTCACATACGAGCAGTACTTC; CDR3aa: CACSFTYEQYF
d_gene: -; v_gene: TRBV4-2; j_gene: TRBJ1-6; abundance: few; CDR3nt: TGTGCCAGCAGCCAAGGCCCCATAGGCGCCTATAATTCACCCCTCCACTTT; CDR3aa: CASSQGPIGAYNSPLHF
d_gene: TRBD1; v_gene: TRBV9; j_gene: TRBJ2-6; abundance: few; CDR3nt: TGTGCCAGCAGCGCCGGGACAGGGGCTTCTGGGGCCAACGTCCTGACTTTC; CDR3aa: CASSAGTGASGANVLTF
d_gene: TRBD1; v_gene: TRBV2; j_gene: TRBJ2-5; abundance: many; CDR3nt: TGTGCCAGCAGTGACGACAGGGGGCGAGAGACCCAGTACTTC; CDR3aa: CASSDDRGRETQYF
d_gene: TRBD1; v_gene: TRBV19; j_gene: TRBJ1-5; abundance: -; CDR3nt: TGTGCCAGCGGTCTGACAGGGGTAGGTCAGCCCCAGCATTTT; CDR3aa: CASGLTGVGQPQHF
d_gene: -; v_gene: TRBV5-4; j_gene: TRBJ1-2; abundance: -; CDR3nt: TGTGCCAGCAGCTTGAGTGGCCGTGGGACATCCTATGGCTACACCTTC; CDR3aa: CASSLSGRGTSYGYTF
d_gene: -; v_gene: TRBV20-1; j_gene: TRBJ2-1; abundance: -; CDR3nt: TGCAGTGCTAGTTGGAATGAGCAGTTCTTC; CDR3aa: CSASWNEQFF
d_gene: -; v_gene: TRBV20-1; j_gene: TRBJ2-1; abundance: many; CDR3nt: TGCAGTGCCGAAATGGGGCTTGCTAGTTACAATGAGCAGTTCTTC; CDR3aa: CSAEMGLASYNEQFF
d_gene: -; v_gene: TRBV28; j_gene: TRBJ1-4; abundance: many; CDR3nt: TGTGCCAGCAGTTGGGGGGGCCGGAATGAAAAACTGTTTTTT; CDR3aa: CASSWGGRNEKLFF
d_gene: TRBD2; v_gene: TRBV9; j_gene: TRBJ2-1; abundance: -; CDR3nt: TGTGCCAGCAGCACCGGGACTAGCGGAAACAATGAGCAGTTCTTC; CDR3aa: CASSTGTSGNNEQFF
d_gene: -; v_gene: TRBV28; j_gene: TRBJ1-2; abundance: many; CDR3nt: TGTGCCAGCAGAGCGGAAGTTCCCCTCTATGGCTACACCTTC; CDR3aa: CASRAEVPLYGYTF
d_gene: -; v_gene: TRBV28; j_gene: TRBJ1-6; abundance: -; CDR3nt: TGTGCCTCCCTGGGTAATTCACCCCTCCACTTT; CDR3aa: CASLGNSPLHF
d_gene: TRBD1; v_gene: TRBV2; j_gene: TRBJ2-5; abundance: many; CDR3nt: TGTGCCAGCAGGGGCGGACAGGGGCCAGGAGAGACCCAGTACTTC; CDR3aa: CASRGGQGPGETQYF
d_gene: -; v_gene: TRBV5-1; j_gene: TRBJ2-7; abundance: few; CDR3nt: TGCGCCAGCAGCTCGACAGTGGGGGAGCAGTACTTC; CDR3aa: CASSSTVGEQYF
d_gene: -; v_gene: TRBV12-3/TRBV12-4; j_gene: TRBJ2-7; abundance: many; CDR3nt: TGTGCCATCCGACCGACAGGGCGGGATGAGCAGTACTTC; CDR3aa: CAIRPTGRDEQYF
d_gene: -; v_gene: TRBV27; j_gene: TRBJ2-2; abundance: few; CDR3nt: TGTGCCAGCACCCCAACCCTTCCCGGGGAGCTGTTTTTT; CDR3aa: CASTPTLPGELFF
d_gene: TRBD1; v_gene: TRBV28; j_gene: TRBJ1-1; abundance: many; CDR3nt: TGTGCCAGCAGCTCACCTCGGGACAGGAACACTGAAGCTTTCTTT; CDR3aa: CASSSPRDRNTEAFF
d_gene: -; v_gene: TRBV29-1; j_gene: TRBJ2-7; abundance: few; CDR3nt: TGCAGCGGGGGACATCATACGGAGCAGTACTTC; CDR3aa: CSGGHHTEQYF
d_gene: TRBD1; v_gene: TRBV24-1; j_gene: TRBJ2-7; abundance: once; CDR3nt: TGTGCCACCAGTGATAGGGACAGGGGAACTTACGAGCAGTACTTC; CDR3aa: CATSDRDRGTYEQYF
d_gene: TRBD2; v_gene: TRBV19; j_gene: TRBJ2-4; abundance: -; CDR3nt: TGTGCCAGTAGTATTGGGAGGGTGTCTAACATTCAGTACTTC; CDR3aa: CASSIGRVSNIQYF
d_gene: -; v_gene: TRBV7-8; j_gene: TRBJ2-5; abundance: -; CDR3nt: TGTGCCAGCAGCTTAGCGGGGGGGCACGAGACCCAGTACTTC; CDR3aa: CASSLAGGHETQYF
d_gene: -; v_gene: TRBV18; j_gene: TRBJ1-2; abundance: -; CDR3nt: TGTGCCAGCTCACCAACGGGGTCCGGAATTAACTATGGCTACACCTTC; CDR3aa: CASSPTGSGINYGYTF
d_gene: TRBD2; v_gene: TRBV5-1; j_gene: TRBJ2-7; abundance: -; CDR3nt: TGCGCCAGCAGCTTACGACTAGCGGGAGAGCGGTACGAGCAGTACTTC; CDR3aa: CASSLRLAGERYEQYF
d_gene: TRBD1; v_gene: TRBV5-1; j_gene: TRBJ2-5; abundance: -; CDR3nt: TGCGCCAGCAGCTTGGTAGGGGGCGACCAAGAGACCCAGTACTTC; CDR3aa: CASSLVGGDQETQYF
d_gene: TRBD1; v_gene: TRBV2; j_gene: TRBJ2-5; abundance: many; CDR3nt: TGTGCCATCTTGAGGGGACAGGGAGAGACCCAGTACTTC; CDR3aa: CAILRGQGETQYF
d_gene: TRBD2; v_gene: TRBV18; j_gene: TRBJ2-7; abundance: few; CDR3nt: TGTGCCAGCTCACCCAAATCTAGCGGGAGGGCCTACGAGCAGTACTTC; CDR3aa: CASSPKSSGRAYEQYF
d_gene: TRBD1; v_gene: TRBV30; j_gene: TRBJ1-2; abundance: few; CDR3nt: TGTGCCTGGAGACCCGCAGGGGGCTCCTATGGCTACACCTTC; CDR3aa: CAWRPAGGSYGYTF
d_gene: TRBD1; v_gene: TRBV28; j_gene: TRBJ2-5; abundance: many; CDR3nt: TGTGCCAGCATTGAGACAGGGAGACAAGAGACCCAGTACTTC; CDR3aa: CASIETGRQETQYF
d_gene: -; v_gene: TRBV2; j_gene: TRBJ1-6; abundance: many; CDR3nt: TGTGCCAGCAGTGCTAATTCACCCCTCCACTTT; CDR3aa: CASSANSPLHF
d_gene: -; v_gene: TRBV12-3/TRBV12-4; j_gene: TRBJ1-5; abundance: many; CDR3nt: TGTGCCAGCAGTTCCCGGGACGGCCTCAATCAGCCCCAGCATTTT; CDR3aa: CASSSRDGLNQPQHF
d_gene: -; v_gene: TRBV20-1; j_gene: TRBJ2-7; abundance: many; CDR3nt: TGCAGTGCTCGCACTAGCAGCTACGAGCAGTACTTC; CDR3aa: CSARTSSYEQYF
d_gene: TRBD1; v_gene: TRBV7-9; j_gene: TRBJ2-7; abundance: few; CDR3nt: TGTGCCAGCAGCCCTCCCGGGACAGGTCTACCCGGGGGAGAGCAGTACTTC; CDR3aa: CASSPPGTGLPGGEQYF
d_gene: -; v_gene: TRBV7-9; j_gene: TRBJ2-6; abundance: -; CDR3nt: TGTGCCAGCACTACAGGATCTGGGGCCAACGCCCTGACTTTC; CDR3aa: CASTTGSGANALTF
d_gene: -; v_gene: TRBV6-2/TRBV6-3; j_gene: TRBJ1-6; abundance: few; CDR3nt: TGTGCCAGCAGTTACAGGGGGGGCGGATCACCCCTCCACTTT; CDR3aa: CASSYRGGGSPLHF
d_gene: TRBD2; v_gene: TRBV7-8; j_gene: TRBJ2-5; abundance: many; CDR3nt: TGTGCCAGCAGCGGAGGACTAGCGGGAGCCCCGGGGGAGACCCAGTACTTC; CDR3aa: CASSGGLAGAPGETQYF
d_gene: -; v_gene: TRBV7-3; j_gene: TRBJ1-1; abundance: few; CDR3nt: TGTGCCAGCAGTACCGGGGGGAGGAACACTGAAGCTTTCTTT; CDR3aa: CASSTGGRNTEAFF
d_gene: -; v_gene: TRBV7-2; j_gene: TRBJ1-2; abundance: -; CDR3nt: TGTGCCAGCAGCACCTCTGGGACCCTCTATGGCTACACCTTC; CDR3aa: CASSTSGTLYGYTF
d_gene: TRBD2; v_gene: TRBV7-2; j_gene: TRBJ2-7; abundance: few; CDR3nt: TGTGCCAGCAGCCCAGGGACTAGCGGGAGAGGGCAGTACTTC; CDR3aa: CASSPGTSGRGQYF
d_gene: -; v_gene: TRBV12-3/TRBV12-4; j_gene: TRBJ1-2; abundance: many; CDR3nt: TGTGCCAGCAGTTTGGAGGTGATGAACTATGGCTACACCTTC; CDR3aa: CASSLEVMNYGYTF
d_gene: -; v_gene: TRBV6-2/TRBV6-3; j_gene: TRBJ1-2; abundance: -; CDR3nt: TGTGCCAGCAGTTACTCCGAGGTTTCTAACTATGGCTACACCTTC; CDR3aa: CASSYSEVSNYGYTF
d_gene: -; v_gene: TRBV7-2; j_gene: TRBJ2-5; abundance: many; CDR3nt: TGTGCCAGCAGCTTAGCATGGGGGAGCCAAGAGACCCAGTACTTC; CDR3aa: CASSLAWGSQETQYF